Presented here are 10 T cell receptor beta chains from one specimen sequenced in a study of OX40 agonist ivuxolimab in advanced cancers. The repertoire was sequenced with immunoSEQ multiplex PCR; TCRdb's copy has only in-frame clones and lacks some. The data contain over 25,000 clones, 82% of them singletons. Source: CD4+ or CD8+ T cells sorted from blood, taken in a trial of the OX40 agonist ivuxolimab. The source is an adult with an advanced solid tumor such as melanoma, head and neck, liver or kidney cancer.

The chain employs TRBV7-9 and TRBJ1-5; 8 positions match TRBD1. The J segment lost 2 bases and the V segment lost 4 bases, leaving 1 base of the junction unmatched. This CDR3 contains 14 residues. Germline V gene data show CDR1 as SEHNR and CDR2 as FQNEAQ (reference sequence). CDR3 protein: CASSSGQGNQPQHF. In DNA, the CDR3 is TGTGCCAGCAGCTCGGGACAGGGCAATCAGCCCCAGCATTTT.

The chain carries TRBV11-1 and TRBJ2-3; 7 nucleotides line up with TRBD2. Germline values: CDR1 SGHAT, CDR2 FQDESV (reference sequence). With V trimmed by 4 bases and J by 3 bases, 7 bases remained unmatched. CDR3 size: 15 residues. The CDR3 DNA is TGTGCCAGCAGCTACAGACTAGCCATGACAGATACGCAGTATTTT. It yields the protein CASSYRLAMTDTQYF.

The chain uses TRBV5-3 and TRBJ1-3; 7 nucleotides agree with TRBD1. TRBV5-3 is filed as an ORF, its function uncertain. J gave up 0 bases and V 4 bases, and 4 bases lay outside the gene matches. The CDR3 has 15 amino acids. The CDR3 here is CARSLGTVSGNTIYF. In nucleotides, the CDR3 is TGTGCCAGAAGCCTAGGGACAGTCTCTGGAAACACCATATATTTT.

The chain carries TRBV14 and TRBJ2-7, with TRBD2 matching over 8 bases. The CDR3 length is 15 residues. Germline CDR1 and CDR2: SGHDN and FVKESK. V gave up 1 base and J gave up 6 bases; unmatched junction bases: 8. The CDR3 DNA reads as TGTGCCAGCAGCCAAGCAGCGGGGGCGCTCGCCGAGCAGTACTTC. This sequence encodes CASSQAAGALAEQYF.

The gene calls are TRBV9 and TRBJ2-1, with 11 bases aligning to TRBD2. The CDR3 is made up of 17 amino acids. CDR1 is SGDLS, CDR2 YYNGEE, per germline. J lost 9 bases, V lost 0 bases, and 11 bases had no gene match. The CDR3 here is CASSVAYRLAGRAEQFF. The CDR3 nucleotides read TGTGCCAGCAGCGTAGCTTACCGACTAGCGGGACGAGCTGAGCAGTTCTTC.

The chain links TRBV28 to TRBJ2-7; TRBD1 matches at 8 bases. The ends lost 5 bases at V and 0 bases at J; junction bases unmatched: 3. The CDR3 consists of 14 residues. The germline V gene encodes CDR1 MDHEN and CDR2 SYDVKM. The CDR3 nucleotides are TGTGCCAGCAGTCTCGGACAGGGCTCCTACGAGCAGTACTTC. As protein: CASSLGQGSYEQYF.

The chain recombines TRBV6-5 with TRBJ2-1; 7 bases agree with TRBD1. This CDR3 has 15 amino acids. The germline V gene encodes CDR1 MNHEY and CDR2 SVGAGI. Trimming took 2 bases from V and 0 from J; bases not matched to a gene: 1. The CDR3 here is CASSYRGLSYNEQFF. Written as DNA, the CDR3 is TGTGCCAGCAGTTACAGGGGGCTCTCCTACAATGAGCAGTTCTTC.

This sequence joins TRBV10-2 and TRBJ2-7; D might be TRBD1 (5 bases). Germline V gene lookup returns CDR1 WSHSY and CDR2 SAAADI. The V and J ends lost 7 bases and 2 bases respectively, with 15 bases between them. This CDR3 has 14 residues. CDR3 region: CASIQFDRPYEQYF. The CDR3 DNA sequence: TGCGCCAGCATTCAGTTCGACAGACCCTACGAGCAGTACTTC.

This rearrangement joins TRBV19 to TRBJ2-1; no definite D call. Germline CDR1 LNHDA, CDR2 SQIVND (reference sequence). The CDR3 consists of 15 residues. Trimming pared 2 bases from V and 0 bases from J, leaving 8 bases between. The CDR3 DNA is TGTGCCAGTAGTATATTGTCAGTCTCCTACAATGAGCAGTTCTTC. Protein product: CASSILSVSYNEQFF.

CDR3 bases: TGTGCCAGTACCTCGGGACTCCTTCCCCTCCACTTT. Encoded protein: CASTSGLLPLHF. This chain uses TRBV19 with TRBJ1-6; a weak D match, TRBD1 (5 bases). The CDR3 spans 12 residues. With 7 bases removed from V and 13 bases from J, the gap between germline ends came to 14 bases. Germline V CDR1 and CDR2: LNHDA, SQIVND (reference sequence).